Following are 29 T cell receptor beta chains from one sample sequenced in a study of Graves' ophthalmopathy and Graves' hyperthyroidism. TCR beta CDR3 regions were amplified from RNA transcripts. First-round RT-PCR employed HTBI primers, with a second-round multiplex PCR after it. From the multiplex PCR reads, TCRdb called clonotypes with MiXCR, one entry per CDR3 protein. This table holds around 520,000 distinct CDR3 sequences, roughly 40% found once. The sequencing sample was made of peripheral blood or thyroid tissue (not recorded which). The origin of the receptors is an adult man with Graves' hyperthyroidism.

V gene TRBV10-3 combines with J gene TRBJ1-3; TRBD1 might be the D (6 bases). V shed 5 bases and J shed 2 bases, with 16 bases lying between them. The germline CDR1 and CDR2 sequences are ENHRY and SYGVKD. The CDR3 spans 16 residues. The CDR3 spells CAISPYRVSAGNTIYF. The CDR3 DNA reads TGTGCCATCAGTCCCTACAGGGTGAGCGCTGGAAACACCATATATTTT.

This clonotype was observed many times. J is TRBJ1-1 and V is TRBV10-3, with a weak D call TRBD1 (6 bases). V shed 10 bases and J shed 1 base, with 16 bases lying between them. CDR3 length: 14 residues. Germline CDR1 is ENHRY and CDR2 is SYGVKD. For the CDR3, the DNA is TGTGCCACCCAGCAAGACAGGAGGAACACTGAAGCTTTCTTT. As protein: CATQQDRRNTEAFF.

This clonotype was recorded many times. The chain uses TRBV5-1 and TRBJ1-1, with D possibly matching TRBD1 (5 bases). This CDR3 region has 14 residues. The V end was cut by 0 bases, the J end by 6 bases, with 12 bases between. Germline values: CDR1 SGHRS, CDR2 YFSETQ. CDR3 loop: CASSLAQGVAEAFF. In DNA form, the CDR3 reads TGCGCCAGCAGCTTGGCCCAGGGAGTGGCTGAAGCTTTCTTT.

This clonotype was counted a single time. The chain is built from TRBV19 and TRBJ1-1; maybe TRBD1 (5 bases). V lost 7 bases, J lost 4 bases, and 10 bases lay in between. Germline CDR1 reads LNHDA; CDR2 reads SQIVND (reference sequence). There are 12 residues in the CDR3. The CDR3 sequence: CASIGAGTEAFF. The CDR3 DNA follows: TGTGCCAGTATCGGGGCGGGCACTGAAGCTTTCTTT.

The chain joins TRBV11-2 to TRBJ1-4, with D tentatively TRBD1 (5 bases). This CDR3 contains 15 residues. CDR1 is SGHAT and CDR2 is FQNNGV in the germline V gene. V was shortened by 0 bases and J by 7 bases, with 12 bases between the two germline ends. In nucleotides, the CDR3 is TGTGCCAGCAGCTTAGATAGGCAGGGAAGTGAAAAACTGTTTTTT. It codes for CASSLDRQGSEKLFF.

This clonotype showed up many times. This chain links TRBV5-1 with TRBJ2-2; D is possibly TRBD2 (6 bases). Germline lookup yields CDR1 SGHRS and CDR2 YFSETQ. Trimming pared 0 bases from V and 6 bases from J, leaving 18 bases between. The CDR3 totals 17 residues. The CDR3 DNA reads TGCGCCAGCAGCTTGGCCGGGACGGGAGTCGGATCCGGGGAGCTGTTTTTT. Amino acid sequence: CASSLAGTGVGSGELFF.

This clonotype was seen a handful of times. This chain connects TRBV28 to TRBJ2-7; D is possibly TRBD1 (5 bases). Trimming pared 2 bases from V and 3 bases from J, leaving 14 bases between. This CDR3 spans 15 amino acids. CDR1 and CDR2 (germline): MDHEN, SYDVKM. The CDR3 sequence is CASSLRGGRSYEQYF. The CDR3 coding sequence is TGTGCCAGCAGTTTAAGGGGCGGCAGGAGCTACGAGCAGTACTTC.

A remark on this clonotype: This clone may be a read error of a much larger clone one base away. This sequence joins TRBV6-1 and TRBJ1-1, with 10 positions matching TRBD1. The V gene's germline CDR1 is MNHNS and CDR2 SASEGT. The length of the CDR3 is 14 residues. The DNA for the CDR3 is TGTACCAGCAGTGACTGGACAGGGGGCACTGAAGCTTTCTTT. Amino acid sequence: CTSSDWTGGTEAFF.

This clonotype was counted at least ten times. J is TRBJ1-6 and V is TRBV20-1; possible D gene TRBD1, 6 bases. This CDR3 spans 13 amino acids. Germline V gene sequence: CDR1 DFQATT, CDR2 SNEGSKA (reference sequence). The CDR3 is CAAGSTGDSPLHF. The CDR3 nucleotides are TGCGCGGCGGGGTCGACAGGCGATTCACCCCTCCACTTT.

As regards this clonotype: Possible read error: a much larger clone is one base away. The CDR3 carries no conserved terminal phenylalanine or tryptophan, so it likely arises from a read error. This rearrangement joins TRBV10-3 to TRBJ2-3; 9 bases line up with TRBD1. Per the germline V gene, CDR1 is ENHRY and CDR2 is SYGVKD. The ends lost 2 bases at V and 9 bases at J; junction bases unmatched: 0. The CDR3 is 12 residues long. Written as DNA, the CDR3 is TGTGCCATCAGTGAGGGGACAGGGACGCAGTATCTT. Translated, it gives CAISEGTGTQYL.

This clonotype was observed at least ten times. This chain uses TRBV9 with TRBJ1-1, with 8 nucleotides matching TRBD1. Germline CDR1 and CDR2: SGDLS and YYNGEE. Unmatched junction bases numbered 7, after V lost 4 bases and J lost 5 bases. The CDR3 covers 14 residues. DNA of the CDR3: TGTGCCAGCAGCCCTTGGACAGGGAATACTGAAGCTTTCTTT. Translation: CASSPWTGNTEAFF.

This chain links TRBV13 with TRBJ2-2, with a tentative D call TRBD1 (5 bases). The CDR3 length is 19 residues. Germline V gene sequence: CDR1 PRHDT, CDR2 FYEKMQ (reference sequence). The V and J ends lost 6 bases and 4 bases respectively, with 27 bases between them. The CDR3 here is CASSPHPPLAGSITGELFF. The CDR3 DNA follows: TGTGCCAGCAGTCCCCATCCCCCCCTCGCAGGGTCGATCACCGGGGAGCTGTTTTTT.

This chain links TRBV10-2 with TRBJ1-4; TRBD1 is a possible D gene (5 bases). The V end was cut by 3 bases, the J end by 7 bases, with 6 bases between. CDR3 length: 12 residues. From germline, CDR1 is WSHSY and CDR2 SAAADI. The CDR3 region is CASSEGAEKLFF. CDR3 in DNA: TGCGCCAGCAGTGAAGGGGCTGAAAAACTGTTTTTT.

This clonotype came up a few times. The genes are TRBV10-3 and TRBJ2-3; 8 nucleotides agree with TRBD2. The CDR3 spans 13 residues. J gave up 4 bases and V 8 bases, and 5 bases lay outside the gene matches. The germline V gene has CDR1 ENHRY and CDR2 SYGVKD. Here the CDR3 reads CAILAGGPDTQYF. The CDR3 DNA reads TGTGCCATCCTAGCGGGCGGCCCAGATACGCAGTATTTT.

This chain joins TRBV7-9 and TRBJ1-2, with 11 bases that match TRBD1. The CDR3 is made up of 16 amino acids. Germline V gene sequence: CDR1 SEHNR, CDR2 FQNEAQ (reference sequence). V shed 5 bases and J 4 bases; nucleotides not matched to a gene: 9. CDR3 amino acids: CASSLGQGAGSYGYTF. The CDR3 nucleotides are TGTGCCAGCAGCCTCGGACAGGGGGCTGGTAGCTATGGCTACACCTTC.

This clonotype was picked up many times. This CDR3 is CATSDSQQNYGYTF. In nucleotides, the CDR3 is TGTGCCACCAGTGATTCTCAACAGAACTATGGCTACACCTTC. This chain connects TRBV24-1 to TRBJ1-2; no clear D. The germline CDR1 and CDR2 sequences are KGHDR and SFDVKD. V was clipped by 2 bases and J by 2 bases, with 8 bases between them. The CDR3 consists of 14 residues.

The chain recombines TRBV6-6 with TRBJ1-2, with unresolved D. Trimming shortened V by 5 bases and J by 2 bases, and 18 bases separated the two germline ends. Per germline, CDR1 MNHNY and CDR2 SVGAGI (reference sequence). CDR3 size: 16 residues. The chain's CDR3 is CASSARGTATNYGYTF. In DNA form, the CDR3 reads TGTGCCAGCAGTGCCCGGGGAACAGCCACCAACTATGGCTACACCTTC.

This clonotype was detected many times. The chain is built from TRBV24-1 and TRBJ1-3; D unresolved. This CDR3 comprises 18 residues. Germline V lookup: CDR1 KGHDR, CDR2 SFDVKD. The ends were cut back, 3 bases at V and 0 bases at J, with 17 bases in the middle. The CDR3 bases are TGTGCCACCAGTGATGGACCCATCCCAGGCGTCTCTGGAAACACCATATATTTT. This encodes CATSDGPIPGVSGNTIYF.

Comment on this clonotype: A junction boundary mismatches the germline segment, possibly from a read error. The gene calls are TRBV24-1 and TRBJ2-7; 8 nucleotides align to TRBD1. Germline V gene sequence: CDR1 KGHDR, CDR2 SFDVKD. The CDR3 is 15 residues long. The CDR3 sequence is CASSPGQGLVYEQYF. The CDR3 DNA sequence: TGCGCCAGCAGCCCCGGACAGGGTTTAGTCTACGAGCAGTACTTC.

The sample holds a few counts of this clonotype. V is TRBV10-2 and J is TRBJ2-7; 12 bases fit TRBD1. The germline V gene encodes CDR1 WSHSY and CDR2 SAAADI. J gave up 6 bases and V 3 bases, and 6 bases lay outside the gene matches. The CDR3 spans 15 residues. Written as DNA, the CDR3 is TGCGCCAGCAGTGAAGTTGGGACAGGGGGCGTCGAGCAGTACTTC. Translation: CASSEVGTGGVEQYF.

This chain uses TRBV3-1 with TRBJ1-2, with D perhaps TRBD1 (5 bases). Germline loops: CDR1 LGHDT, CDR2 YNNKEL (reference sequence). This CDR3 region has 16 residues. Between the trimmed V and J ends, which lost 3 bases and 4 bases, there was a span of 18 bases. The CDR3 DNA is TGTGCCAGCAGCCAGACAGTTGAGGTCTTTCTCTATGGCTACACCTTC. Its protein product is CASSQTVEVFLYGYTF. Together with reference TRBV3-1 and TRBJ1-2, the CDR3 gives the full variable domain: DTAVSQTPKYLVTQMGNDKSIKCEQNLGHDTMYWYKQDSKKFLKIMFSYNNKELIINETVPNRFSPKSPDKAHLNLHINSLELGDSAVYFCASSQTVEVFLYGYTFGSGTRLTVV.

This clonotype has a count of ten or more. The gene calls are TRBV10-3 and TRBJ1-2; D might be TRBD1 (5 bases). Deletions cut 0 bases from V and 4 bases from J, with 15 bases between. The V gene's germline CDR1 is ENHRY and CDR2 SYGVKD. CDR3 length: 16 amino acids. This CDR3 reads CAISESGGPPSYGYTF. The CDR3 DNA reads TGTGCCATCAGTGAGTCGGGGGGTCCCCCCTCCTATGGCTACACCTTC.

The chain joins TRBV12-3 or TRBV12-4 to TRBJ2-2, with unresolved D. The CDR3 runs to 15 residues. The ends were cut back, 3 bases at V and 4 bases at J, with 12 bases in the middle. CDR3 DNA sequence: TGTGCCAGCAGTTTGTCCTCGCCTTTCACCGGGGAGCTGTTTTTT. It specifies CASSLSSPFTGELFF.

V gene TRBV7-2 combines with J gene TRBJ1-1, with D perhaps TRBD1 (6 bases). The V gene lost 6 bases and the J gene lost 3 bases, with 17 bases spanning the gap. Germline lookup yields CDR1 SGHTA and CDR2 FQGNSA. This CDR3 is 15 amino acids long. The DNA of the CDR3 is TGTGCCAGCAGTGAATCACAGGGCCGAGACACTGAAGCTTTCTTT. Residues: CASSESQGRDTEAFF.

The gene calls are TRBV11-2 and TRBJ2-7; 7 positions match TRBD2. CDR1 is SGHAT and CDR2 is FQNNGV in the germline V gene. The V segment lost 0 bases and the J segment 2 bases; nucleotides outside the gene matches: 10. The CDR3 loop spans 17 amino acids. CDR3 nucleotide sequence: TGTGCCAGCAGCTTAGAAGTGTTGCGGGGGTTAACCTACGAGCAGTACTTC. This gives the protein CASSLEVLRGLTYEQYF.

This clonotype came up many times. The chain uses TRBV20-1 and TRBJ1-5; unclear D gene. The CDR3 has 14 amino acids. From germline, CDR1 is DFQATT and CDR2 SNEGSKA (reference sequence). V was clipped by 3 bases and J by 0 bases, with 9 bases between them. The CDR3 coding sequence is TGCAGTGCTAGTGTGGGGTATAGCAATCAGCCCCAGCATTTT. It specifies CSASVGYSNQPQHF.

In its sample, this clonotype was seen many times. The rearrangement uses TRBV10-3 and TRBJ1-5; D is unclear. V was cut by 0 bases and J by 6 bases, with 6 bases left in between. The CDR3 contains 13 residues. Germline-derived CDR1 and CDR2 are ENHRY and SYGVKD. As DNA, the CDR3 is TGTGCCATCAGTGAGTCGAGTAGTCAGCCCCAGCATTTT. Its translation: CAISESSSQPQHF.

This clonotype has just a few counts. The chain employs TRBV12-3 or TRBV12-4 and TRBJ2-2; D may correspond to TRBD1 or TRBD2 (5 bases each). Trimming shortened V by 10 bases and J by 4 bases, and 13 bases separated the two germline ends. There are 13 residues in the CDR3. The CDR3 spells CATSWGPTGELFF. CDR3 nucleotides: TGTGCCACCTCCTGGGGACCCACCGGGGAGCTGTTTTTT.

The chain links TRBV19 to TRBJ2-1, with 10 positions matching TRBD2. CDR3 size: 16 residues. Germline V lookup: CDR1 LNHDA, CDR2 SQIVND (reference sequence). V lost 4 bases to trimming and J lost 10 bases; unmatched junction nucleotides: 13. CDR3 bases: TGTGCCAGTAGTACCCACGCGGGACTAGCGAATCTCGAGCAGTTCTTC. This sequence encodes CASSTHAGLANLEQFF.